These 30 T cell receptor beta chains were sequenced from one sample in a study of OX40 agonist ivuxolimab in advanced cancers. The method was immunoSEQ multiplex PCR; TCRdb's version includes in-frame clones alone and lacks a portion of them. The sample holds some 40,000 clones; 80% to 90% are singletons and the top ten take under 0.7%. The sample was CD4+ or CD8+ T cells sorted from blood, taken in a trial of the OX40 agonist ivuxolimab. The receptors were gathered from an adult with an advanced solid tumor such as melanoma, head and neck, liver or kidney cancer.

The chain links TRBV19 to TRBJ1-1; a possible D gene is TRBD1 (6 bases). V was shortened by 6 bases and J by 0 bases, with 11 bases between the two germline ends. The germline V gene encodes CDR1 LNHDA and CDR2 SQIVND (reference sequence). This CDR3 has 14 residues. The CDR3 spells CASRPTGLNTEAFF. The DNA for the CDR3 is TGTGCCAGTAGGCCCACAGGGTTGAACACTGAAGCTTTCTTT.

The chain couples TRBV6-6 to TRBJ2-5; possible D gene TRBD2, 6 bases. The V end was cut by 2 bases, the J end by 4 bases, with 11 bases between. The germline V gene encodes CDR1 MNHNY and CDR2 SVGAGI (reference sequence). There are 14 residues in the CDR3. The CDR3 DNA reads TGTGCCAGCAGTTACGCCGGGAGCGGAGAGACCCAGTACTTC. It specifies CASSYAGSGETQYF.

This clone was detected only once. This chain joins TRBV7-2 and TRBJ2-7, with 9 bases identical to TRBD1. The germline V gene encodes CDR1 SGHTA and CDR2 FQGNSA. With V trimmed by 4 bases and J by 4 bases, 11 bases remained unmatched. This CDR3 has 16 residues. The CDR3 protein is CASSSTGQGLAYEQYF. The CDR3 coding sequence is TGTGCCAGCAGCTCCACCGGACAGGGGTTGGCGTACGAGCAGTACTTC. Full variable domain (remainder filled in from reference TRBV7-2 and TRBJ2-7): GAGVSQSPSNKVTEKGKDVELRCDPISGHTALYWYRQSLGQGLEFLIYFQGNSAPDKSGLPSDRFSAERTGGSVSTLTIQRTQQEDSAVYLCASSSTGQGLAYEQYFGPGTRLTVT.

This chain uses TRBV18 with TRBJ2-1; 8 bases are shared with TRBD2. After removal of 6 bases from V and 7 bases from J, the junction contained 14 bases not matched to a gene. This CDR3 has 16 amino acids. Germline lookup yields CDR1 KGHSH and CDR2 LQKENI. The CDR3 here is CASSPTPGGAFNEQFF. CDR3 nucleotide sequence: TGTGCCAGCTCCCCCACCCCGGGGGGGGCCTTTAATGAGCAGTTCTTC.

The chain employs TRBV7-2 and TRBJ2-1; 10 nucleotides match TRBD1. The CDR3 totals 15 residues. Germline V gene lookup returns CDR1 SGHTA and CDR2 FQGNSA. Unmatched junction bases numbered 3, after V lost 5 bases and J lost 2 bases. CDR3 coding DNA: TGTGCCAGCAGCCGACAGGGGGCGGCCTACAATGAGCAGTTCTTC. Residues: CASSRQGAAYNEQFF.

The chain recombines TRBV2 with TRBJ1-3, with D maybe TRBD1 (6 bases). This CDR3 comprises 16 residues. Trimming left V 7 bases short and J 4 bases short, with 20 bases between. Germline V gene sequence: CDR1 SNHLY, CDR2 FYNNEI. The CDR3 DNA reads TGTGCCAGCACCAGAGGGGATTGGGGGGCCGGAAACACCATATATTTT. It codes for CASTRGDWGAGNTIYF.

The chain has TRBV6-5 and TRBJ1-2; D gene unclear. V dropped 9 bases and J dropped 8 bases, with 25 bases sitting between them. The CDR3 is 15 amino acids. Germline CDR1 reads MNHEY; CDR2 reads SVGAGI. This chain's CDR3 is CASRSANPEAGGYTF. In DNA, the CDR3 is TGTGCCAGTCGGTCCGCAAACCCAGAGGCTGGCGGCTACACCTTC.

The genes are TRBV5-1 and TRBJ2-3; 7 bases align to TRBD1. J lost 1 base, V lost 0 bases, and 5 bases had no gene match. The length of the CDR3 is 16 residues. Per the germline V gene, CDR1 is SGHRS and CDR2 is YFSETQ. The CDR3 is CASSLGDRSGTDTQYF. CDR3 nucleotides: TGCGCCAGCAGCTTGGGGGACAGATCTGGCACAGATACGCAGTATTTT.

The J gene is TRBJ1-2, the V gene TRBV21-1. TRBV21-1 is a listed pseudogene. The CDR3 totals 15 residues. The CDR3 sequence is CASSSWDEYYYGYTF. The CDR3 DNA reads TGTGCCAGCAGCAGCTGGGACGAATACTACTATGGCTACACCTTC.

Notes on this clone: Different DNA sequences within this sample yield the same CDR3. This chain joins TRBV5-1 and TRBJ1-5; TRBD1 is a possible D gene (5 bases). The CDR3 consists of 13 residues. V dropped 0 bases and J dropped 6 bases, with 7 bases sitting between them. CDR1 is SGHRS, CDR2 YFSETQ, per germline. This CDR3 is CASSLAGGQPQHF. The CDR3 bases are TGCGCCAGCAGCTTGGCTGGGGGTCAGCCCCAGCATTTT.

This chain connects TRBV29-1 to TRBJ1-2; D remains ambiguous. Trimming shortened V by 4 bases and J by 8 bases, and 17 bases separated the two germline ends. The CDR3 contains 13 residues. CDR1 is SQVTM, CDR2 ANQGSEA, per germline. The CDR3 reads CSVGSVPLGGYTF. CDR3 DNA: TGCAGCGTTGGATCAGTCCCCTTGGGGGGCTACACCTTC.

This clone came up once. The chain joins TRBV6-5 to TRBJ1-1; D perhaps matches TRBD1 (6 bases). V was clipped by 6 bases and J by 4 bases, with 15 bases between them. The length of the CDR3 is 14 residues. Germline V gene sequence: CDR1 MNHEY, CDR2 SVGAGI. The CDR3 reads CASRTQGPGTEAFF. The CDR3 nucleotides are TGTGCCAGCAGAACACAGGGACCAGGCACTGAAGCTTTCTTT.

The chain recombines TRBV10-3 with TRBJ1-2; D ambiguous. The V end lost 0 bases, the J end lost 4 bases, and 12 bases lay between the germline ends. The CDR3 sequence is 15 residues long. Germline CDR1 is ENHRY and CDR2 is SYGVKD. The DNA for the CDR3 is TGTGCCATCAGTGAGTCTGGAGGGATCGTCTATGGCTACACCTTC. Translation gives CAISESGGIVYGYTF.

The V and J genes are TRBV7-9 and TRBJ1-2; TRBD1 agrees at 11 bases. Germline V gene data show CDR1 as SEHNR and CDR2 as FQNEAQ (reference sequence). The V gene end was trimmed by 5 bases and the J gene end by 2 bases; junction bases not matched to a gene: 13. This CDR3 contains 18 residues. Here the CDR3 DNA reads TGTGCCAGCAGCGCCCCCCCGGGACAGGGGGATGGAAACTATGGCTACACCTTC. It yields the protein CASSAPPGQGDGNYGYTF.

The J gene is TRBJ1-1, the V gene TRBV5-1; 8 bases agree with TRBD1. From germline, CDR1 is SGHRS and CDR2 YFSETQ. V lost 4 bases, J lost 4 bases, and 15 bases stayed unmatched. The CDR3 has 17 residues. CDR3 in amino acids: CASSTGTGALRSTEAFF. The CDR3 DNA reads TGCGCCAGCAGCACCGGGACAGGAGCCTTGAGGAGCACTGAAGCTTTCTTT.

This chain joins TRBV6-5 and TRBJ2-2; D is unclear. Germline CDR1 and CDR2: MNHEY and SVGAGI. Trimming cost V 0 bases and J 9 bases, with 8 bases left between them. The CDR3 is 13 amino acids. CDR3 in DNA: TGTGCCAGCAGTTACTCGGGCCAGAGGGAGCTGTTTTTT. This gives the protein CASSYSGQRELFF.

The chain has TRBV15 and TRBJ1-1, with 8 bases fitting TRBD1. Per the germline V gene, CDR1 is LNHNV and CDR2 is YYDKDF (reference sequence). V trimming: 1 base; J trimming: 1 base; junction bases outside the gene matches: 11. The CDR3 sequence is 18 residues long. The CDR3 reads CATSRARTGGNRNTEAFF. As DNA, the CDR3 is TGTGCCACCAGCAGAGCCCGCACAGGGGGAAATCGGAACACTGAAGCTTTCTTT.

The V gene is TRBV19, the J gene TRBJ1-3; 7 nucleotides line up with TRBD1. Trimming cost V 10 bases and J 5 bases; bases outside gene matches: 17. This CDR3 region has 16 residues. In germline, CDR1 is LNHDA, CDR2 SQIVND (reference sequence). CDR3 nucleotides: TGTGCCATTAATAGTATAGAGGGGGCGCCGCGAAACACCATATATTTT. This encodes CAINSIEGAPRNTIYF.

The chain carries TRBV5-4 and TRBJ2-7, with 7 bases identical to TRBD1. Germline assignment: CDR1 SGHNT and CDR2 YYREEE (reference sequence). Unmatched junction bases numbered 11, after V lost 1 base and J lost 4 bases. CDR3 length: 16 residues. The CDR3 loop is CASSLPTTGVPYEQYF. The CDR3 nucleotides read TGTGCCAGCAGCTTGCCCACCACAGGGGTTCCATACGAGCAGTACTTC.

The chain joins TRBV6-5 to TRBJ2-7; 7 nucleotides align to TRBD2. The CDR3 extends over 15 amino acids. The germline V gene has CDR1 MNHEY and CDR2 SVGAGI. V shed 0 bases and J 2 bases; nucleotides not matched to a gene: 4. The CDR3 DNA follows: TGTGCCAGCAGTTACTCGGGGACTACCCCCTACGAGCAGTACTTC. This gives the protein CASSYSGTTPYEQYF.

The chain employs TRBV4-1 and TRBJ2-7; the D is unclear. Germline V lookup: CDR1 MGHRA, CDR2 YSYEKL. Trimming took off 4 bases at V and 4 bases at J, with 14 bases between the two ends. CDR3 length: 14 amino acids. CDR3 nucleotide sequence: TGCGCCAGCAGCCGGAATCCCGCTCGGTACGAGCAGTACTTC. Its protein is CASSRNPARYEQYF.

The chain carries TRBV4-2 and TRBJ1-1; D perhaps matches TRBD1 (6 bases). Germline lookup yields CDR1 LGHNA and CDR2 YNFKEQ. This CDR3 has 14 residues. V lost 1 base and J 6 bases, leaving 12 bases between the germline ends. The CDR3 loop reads CASSQAGGQAEAFF. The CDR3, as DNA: TGTGCCAGCAGCCAAGCCGGGGGGCAGGCTGAAGCTTTCTTT.

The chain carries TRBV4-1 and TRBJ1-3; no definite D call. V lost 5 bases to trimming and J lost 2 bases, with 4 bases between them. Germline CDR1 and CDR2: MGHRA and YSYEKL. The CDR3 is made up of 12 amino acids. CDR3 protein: CASSSTGNTIYF. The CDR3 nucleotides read TGCGCCAGCAGCTCGACTGGAAACACCATATATTTT.

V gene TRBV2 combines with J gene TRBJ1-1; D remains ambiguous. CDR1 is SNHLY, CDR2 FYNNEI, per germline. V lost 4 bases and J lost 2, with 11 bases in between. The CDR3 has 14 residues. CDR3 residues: CASSAEGPNTEAFF. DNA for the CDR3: TGTGCCAGCAGTGCGGAGGGCCCAAACACTGAAGCTTTCTTT.

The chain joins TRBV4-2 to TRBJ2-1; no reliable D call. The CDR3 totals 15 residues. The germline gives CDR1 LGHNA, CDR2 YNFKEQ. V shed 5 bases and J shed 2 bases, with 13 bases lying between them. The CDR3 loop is CASSLSSGPYNEQFF. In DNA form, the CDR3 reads TGTGCCAGCAGCTTGTCCTCGGGTCCCTACAATGAGCAGTTCTTC.

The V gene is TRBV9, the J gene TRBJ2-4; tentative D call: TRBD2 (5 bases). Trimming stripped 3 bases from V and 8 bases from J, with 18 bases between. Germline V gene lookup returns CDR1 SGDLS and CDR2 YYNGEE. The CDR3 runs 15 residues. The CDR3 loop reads CASSASGVQRDIQYF. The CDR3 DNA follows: TGTGCCAGCAGCGCCTCTGGGGTTCAGAGGGACATTCAGTACTTC.

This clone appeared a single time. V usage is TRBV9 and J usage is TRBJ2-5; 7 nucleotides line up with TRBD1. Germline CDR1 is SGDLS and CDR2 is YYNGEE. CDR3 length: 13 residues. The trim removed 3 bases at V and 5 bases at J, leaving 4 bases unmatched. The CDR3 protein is CASSETGQETQYF. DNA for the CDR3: TGTGCCAGCAGCGAGACAGGGCAGGAGACCCAGTACTTC.

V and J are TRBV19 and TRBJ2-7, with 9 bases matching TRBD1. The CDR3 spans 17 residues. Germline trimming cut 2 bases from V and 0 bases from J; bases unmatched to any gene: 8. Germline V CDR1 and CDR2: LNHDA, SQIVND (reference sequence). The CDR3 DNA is TGTGCCAGTAGTATAACCGGGACAGGGCCAAGCTCCTACGAGCAGTACTTC. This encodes CASSITGTGPSSYEQYF.

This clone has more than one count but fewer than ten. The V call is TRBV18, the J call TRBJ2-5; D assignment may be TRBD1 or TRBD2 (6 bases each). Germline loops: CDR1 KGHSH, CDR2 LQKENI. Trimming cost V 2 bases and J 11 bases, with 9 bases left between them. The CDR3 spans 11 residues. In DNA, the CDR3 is TGTGCCAGCTCACCAGGAGGGGGGCAGTACTTC. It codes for CASSPGGGQYF.

The CDR3 loop is CASSKVGAYNEQFF. In nucleotides, the CDR3 is TGTGCCAGCAGTAAAGTGGGGGCTTACAATGAGCAGTTCTTC. J is TRBJ2-1 and V is TRBV6-6, with TRBD1 as a possible D gene (6 bases). The CDR3 length is 14 residues. V lost 5 bases, J lost 4 bases, and 12 bases lay in between. The germline V gene encodes CDR1 MNHNY and CDR2 SVGAGI (reference sequence).